This TCR beta chain was identified during a study of OX40 agonist ivuxolimab in advanced cancers. The study in broad terms: The costimulatory receptor OX40 (CD134) was targeted by ivuxolimab, a fully human IgG2 agonistic monoclonal antibody. Intravenous ivuxolimab was administered to patients every 2 weeks at six dose levels: 0.01, 0.1, 0.3, 1.5, 3 and 10 mg/kg. Among the approximately 54 dose-escalation patients, around 19 had hepatocellular carcinoma, some 15 melanoma, 9 renal cell carcinoma and 9 head and neck cancer. The dose-escalation cohort was 82.7% male with a mean age of about 54 years, ranging from roughly 20 to 80. Prior anti-PD-1, anti-PD-L1 or anti-CTLA-4 therapy was permitted, and approximately 40% of dose-escalation patients had received checkpoint inhibitors. Three dose-escalation patients achieved partial responses, one with hepatocellular carcinoma and two with cutaneous melanoma. The purpose of peripheral TCRbeta sequencing was to test whether ivuxolimab changed TCR sequence diversity and led to clonal T-cell expansion. The monotherapy dose-escalation portion (N of about 47 patients) of the phase I ivuxolimab trial is reported in the paper.

For sequencing of the TCRbeta CDR3 region, genomic DNA was extracted from the sorted cells. TCRbeta CDR3 regions were sequenced using the immunoSEQ Assay. TCRdb's version of the immuneACCESS table is confined to in-frame rearrangements and falls short of the full clone set. An unresolved V gene accounts for under half of the shortfall where checked; the remainder is of unknown origin. Across this sample there are around 62,000 clones, with around 80% seen only once. About 2.4% of the sample rests with the top ten. V was cut back by 4 bases and J by 5 bases, leaving a gap of 14 bases between them. The CDR3 contains 15 residues, cysteine and phenylalanine counted. Left in the record is the CDR3 DNA by itself, 45 bases read in frame from the first base. From the germline V gene, CDR1 is SGHTA and CDR2 is FQGNSA. A remark on this clone: Its antigen specificity is not known. Base qualities are not at hand, and no much larger clone is one base apart.

The paper's findings and limits, for the study overall: At doses from 0.1 to 3.0 mg/kg, clonal expansion was seen in both CD4+ and CD8+ blood T cells between baseline and week 6. Low levels of normalized T-cell clonal expansion were also seen in some nonresponding patients. In the 0.1-3.0 mg/kg groups, partial responders were among the patients with the lowest normalized peripheral clonal expansion, particularly in CD8+ T cells. Antigen specificity was not determined for the clonally expanded peripheral T cells. After ivuxolimab, more expanded clones were found on average in CD8+ T cells than in CD4+ T cells.

The trial excluded patients who had a history of autoimmune disease or were on systemic immunosuppression. In every dose cohort, peripheral blood was drawn for TCR sequencing at baseline, cycle 4 day 1, and cycle 7 day 1. Samples were obtained from an open-label, multicenter, first-in-human phase I dose-escalation trial of ivuxolimab. The trial enrolled adults with locally advanced or metastatic head and neck squamous cell, hepatocellular, melanoma or renal cell carcinoma. CD4+ and CD8+ T cells were sorted separately from peripheral blood before TCR sequencing. Sequencing was performed on CD4+ or CD8+ T cells sorted from blood, taken in a trial of the OX40 agonist ivuxolimab. The chain uses TRBV7-2 and TRBJ1-4, with the D gene not clear enough to name. The receptor comes from an adult with an advanced solid tumor such as melanoma, head and neck, liver or kidney cancer. At the DNA level, the sequence is TGTGCCAGCAGCTCCCCGGGGTACGGAAATGAAAAACTGTTTTTT. It codes for CASSSPGYGNEKLFF.